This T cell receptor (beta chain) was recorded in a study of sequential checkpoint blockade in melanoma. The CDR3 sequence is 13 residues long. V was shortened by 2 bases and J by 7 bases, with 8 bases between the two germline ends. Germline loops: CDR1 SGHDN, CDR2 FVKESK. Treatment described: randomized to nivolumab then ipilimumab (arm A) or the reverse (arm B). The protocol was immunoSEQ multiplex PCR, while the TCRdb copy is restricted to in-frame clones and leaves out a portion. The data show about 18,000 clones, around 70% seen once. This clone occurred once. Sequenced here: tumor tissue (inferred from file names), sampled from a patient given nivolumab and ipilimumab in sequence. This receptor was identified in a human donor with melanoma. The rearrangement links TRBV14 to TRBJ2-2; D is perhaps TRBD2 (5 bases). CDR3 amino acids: CASSQLAVGELFF. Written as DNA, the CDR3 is TGTGCCAGCAGCCAACTAGCTGTCGGGGAGCTGTTTTTT.